This is a list of T cell receptor beta chains from one sample in a study of metastatic and nonmetastatic thyroid tumors. TCRdb used MiXCR to call clones anew from the PCR reads. Of roughly 20,000 clones listed, 16% are singletons. Sequencing was carried out using tumor tissue. Every receptor here comes from a female donor with papillary thyroid cancer or a benign thyroid nodule (not recorded which). Some clones in this sample may be carry-over from other donors' samples. Each CDR3 is given with its conserved first and last residue. A D gene is named only where the DNA matches it firmly. Clone size, where shown, is once, few, many, or a class for clones that have expanded.

J gene: TRBJ2-5; clone size: many; V gene: TRBV6-4; D gene: TRBD2; CDR3 length: 20; CDR3 DNA: TGTGCCAGCAGTAAACCTCCAACTAGCGGGAGAGAGGTTGGTAAAGAGACCCAGTACTTC; CDR3 protein: CASSKPPTSGREVGKETQYF
J gene: TRBJ2-6; clone size: many; V gene: TRBV2; D gene: -; CDR3 length: 15; CDR3 DNA: TGTGCCAGCAGTTTTGACAGCTCTGGGGCCAACGTCCTGACTTTC; CDR3 protein: CASSFDSSGANVLTF
J gene: TRBJ1-2; clone size: many; V gene: TRBV28; D gene: -; CDR3 length: 15; CDR3 DNA: TGTGCCAGCAGAGCCTTCCCGACGACCAACTATGGCTACACCTTC; CDR3 protein: CASRAFPTTNYGYTF
J gene: TRBJ1-1; clone size: many; V gene: TRBV5-1; D gene: TRBD1; CDR3 length: 15; CDR3 DNA: TGCGCCAGCAGCTCCTCCGGGACAGGAGGCACTGAAGCTTTCTTT; CDR3 protein: CASSSSGTGGTEAFF
J gene: TRBJ1-3; clone size: many; V gene: TRBV27; D gene: -; CDR3 length: 18; CDR3 DNA: TGTGCCAGCCGAGCTCCTTGGCAGGCTGGGGACTCTGGAAACACCATATATTTT; CDR3 protein: CASRAPWQAGDSGNTIYF
J gene: TRBJ1-3; clone size: many; V gene: TRBV15; D gene: -; CDR3 length: 15; CDR3 DNA: TGTGCCACCAGCAGAGACAGGGACCCTGGAAACACCATATATTTT; CDR3 protein: CATSRDRDPGNTIYF
J gene: TRBJ1-2; clone size: -; V gene: TRBV20-1; D gene: -; CDR3 length: 14; CDR3 DNA: TGCAGTGCTAGAGAGCAGGCGGTTTTAAAGAGCCACACCTTC; CDR3 protein: CSAREQAVLKSHTF
J gene: TRBJ1-2; clone size: few; V gene: TRBV6-1; D gene: -; CDR3 length: 14; CDR3 DNA: TGTGCCAGCAGTAAATTGTGGGCCCCGCGAGACTACACCTTC; CDR3 protein: CASSKLWAPRDYTF
J gene: TRBJ1-1; clone size: many; V gene: TRBV11-1; D gene: -; CDR3 length: 12; CDR3 DNA: TGTGCCAGCAGCTTAATCATGTCCGAAGCTTTCTTT; CDR3 protein: CASSLIMSEAFF
J gene: TRBJ2-1; clone size: many; V gene: TRBV24-1; D gene: -; CDR3 length: 16; CDR3 DNA: TGTGCCACCAGTGATTTGCGCAGGGGCTCAGGGGATGAGCAGTTCTTC; CDR3 protein: CATSDLRRGSGDEQFF
J gene: TRBJ1-3; clone size: few; V gene: TRBV24-1; D gene: -; CDR3 length: 14; CDR3 DNA: TGTGCCACCAGTGATTCTGAGCCTGGAAACACCATATATTTT; CDR3 protein: CATSDSEPGNTIYF
J gene: TRBJ2-2; clone size: once; V gene: TRBV9; D gene: -; CDR3 length: 12; CDR3 DNA: TGTGCCGGCAGCTTCAGGGGCGGTGAGCTGTTTTTT; CDR3 protein: CAGSFRGGELFF
J gene: TRBJ2-2; clone size: many; V gene: TRBV30; D gene: -; CDR3 length: 13; CDR3 DNA: TGTGCCTGGAGTAACAGGCCATCCGGGGAGCTGTTTTTT; CDR3 protein: CAWSNRPSGELFF
J gene: TRBJ2-7; clone size: -; V gene: TRBV30; D gene: -; CDR3 length: 14; CDR3 DNA: TGTGCCTGGAATAGAATGCCCAGGGCCCACGGGCAGTACTTC; CDR3 protein: CAWNRMPRAHGQYF
J gene: TRBJ1-4; clone size: few; V gene: TRBV12-3/TRBV12-4; D gene: TRBD1; CDR3 length: 15; CDR3 DNA: TGTGCCAGCAGTTCTCTCCGGGACAGTGGCGAAAAACTGTTTTTT; CDR3 protein: CASSSLRDSGEKLFF
J gene: TRBJ2-7; clone size: many; V gene: TRBV11-2; D gene: -; CDR3 length: 12; CDR3 DNA: TGTGCCAGCAGCCGAAAATCCTACGAGCAGTACTTC; CDR3 protein: CASSRKSYEQYF
J gene: TRBJ2-7; clone size: -; V gene: TRBV28; D gene: TRBD2; CDR3 length: 18; CDR3 DNA: TGTGCCAGCAGTTTACCCAATGCCGGACTAGTTGGAGGGAGAGAGCAGTACTTC; CDR3 protein: CASSLPNAGLVGGREQYF
J gene: TRBJ2-5; clone size: -; V gene: TRBV7-9; D gene: TRBD2; CDR3 length: 16; CDR3 DNA: TGTGCCAGCAGCCCTGCGACTAGCAGTGGTGAAGAGACCCAGTACTTC; CDR3 protein: CASSPATSSGEETQYF
J gene: TRBJ2-4; clone size: -; V gene: TRBV4-1; D gene: TRBD2; CDR3 length: 18; CDR3 DNA: TGCGCCAGCAGCCCCGGTGGGGGTCGGCGGGGGGGCCAAAACATTCAGTACTTC; CDR3 protein: CASSPGGGRRGGQNIQYF
J gene: TRBJ2-7; clone size: -; V gene: TRBV3-1; D gene: -; CDR3 length: 11; CDR3 DNA: TGTGCCAGCAGCCAGACAGTCGATCAGTACTTC; CDR3 protein: CASSQTVDQYF
J gene: TRBJ2-3; clone size: many; V gene: TRBV10-3; D gene: TRBD2; CDR3 length: 15; CDR3 DNA: TGTGCCATCAGCCCGAGCGGGAGCCCCACAGATACGCAGTATTTT; CDR3 protein: CAISPSGSPTDTQYF
J gene: TRBJ1-5; clone size: many; V gene: TRBV5-6; D gene: TRBD1; CDR3 length: 15; CDR3 DNA: TGTGCCAGCAGGGCCGGGACAGGGTATGACTCGCCCCAGCATTTT; CDR3 protein: CASRAGTGYDSPQHF
J gene: TRBJ2-7; clone size: -; V gene: TRBV19; D gene: -; CDR3 length: 11; CDR3 DNA: TGTGCCAGTACGGCTAATGGCGAGCAGTACTTC; CDR3 protein: CASTANGEQYF
J gene: TRBJ2-7; clone size: many; V gene: TRBV15; D gene: -; CDR3 length: 11; CDR3 DNA: TGTGCCACCAGCAGGGATGACGAGCAGTACTTC; CDR3 protein: CATSRDDEQYF
J gene: TRBJ1-1; clone size: many; V gene: TRBV30; D gene: -; CDR3 length: 12; CDR3 DNA: TGTGCCTGGAGTGTGATGAAGGGTTACGCTTTCTTT; CDR3 protein: CAWSVMKGYAFF
J gene: TRBJ2-7; clone size: many; V gene: TRBV20-1; D gene: TRBD1; CDR3 length: 13; CDR3 DNA: TGCAGTGCTCCCTCGACAGGGTCAGGCGAGCAGTACTTC; CDR3 protein: CSAPSTGSGEQYF